The clone carrying this T cell receptor (beta chain) has only a few counts. This sample is drawn from a study of T-cell reconstitution after alpha-beta-depleted transplantation in children. Unique molecular identifiers were incorporated during preparation of the TCRbeta library. TCRdb analysed the PCR reads with MiXCR anew, one entry per CDR3 protein. This sample yields around 500,000 distinct CDR3 sequences, of which roughly an eighth are seen a single time; about 5.4% belongs to the top ten. The germline CDR1 and CDR2 sequences are LGHNT and FRNRAP. This CDR3 is built from 12 residues. V gave up 0 bases and J gave up 4 bases, with 3 bases separating them.

This sequence joins TRBV12-5 and TRBJ1-1; no clear D gene. Sequenced here: PBMCs from the stem cell graft donor, sampled from the stem cell graft. This clonotype was sampled from a human donor who donated a stem cell graft to a child with combined immunodeficiency. CDR3 sequence (DNA): TGTGCTAGTGGTTTGGTAGGCACTGAAGCTTTCTTT. Its translation is CASGLVGTEAFF.